This TCR beta chain was identified during a study of blood T cell repertoires in COVID-19. Looking at the study overall: PBMCs, B-cell-depleted T cells, or T cells were the source of the cDNA or gDNA that made up the material.

Trimming removed 6 bases from V and 6 bases from J; junction bases left unmatched: 7. Germline CDR1 reads SEHNR; CDR2 reads FQNEAQ (reference sequence). The CDR3 extends over 15 amino acids. In its sample, this clone was seen once. The protocol was immunoSEQ multiplex PCR, while the TCRdb copy is restricted to in-frame clones and leaves out a portion. The profile shows 300,000 to 450,000 clones, roughly 90% of them singletons. Sequencing was performed on PBMCs or T cells enriched from blood (not recorded which). The chain combines TRBV7-9 with TRBJ2-2; 10 bases agree with TRBD2. This receptor was identified in a woman in her twenties or thirties who had been exposed to COVID-19. CDR3 loop: CASRYGTSDSGELFF. DNA for the CDR3: TGTGCCAGCAGATATGGGACTAGCGACTCCGGGGAGCTGTTTTTT. Supplemented by reference TRBV7-9 and TRBJ2-2, the full variable domain reads DTGVSQNPRHKITKRGQNVTFRCDPISEHNRLYWYRQTLGQGPEFLTYFQNEAQLEKSRLLSDRFSAERPKGSFSTLEIQRTEQGDSAMYLCASRYGTSDSGELFFGEGSRLTVL.